This T cell receptor (beta chain) is from a study of CD8+ T cells in alopecia areata. Study information: Once tofacitinib had been taken for 6 to 18 months, 6 months off drug followed.

Regarding treatment: oral pan-JAK inhibitor, 5-10 mg twice daily. It was from PBMCs that CD4+ and CD8+ T cells were sorted. cDNA serving as the sequencing template came from extracted, reverse transcribed RNA. Profiled with immunoSEQ multiplex PCR; TCRdb holds only in-frame clones, not every one. The table has some 150,000 clones, around 83% seen once. Study-wide points: Under tofacitinib, numerous expanded lesional clonotypes remained detectable in scalp and blood. Resident alphabeta T-cell populations of normal skin are likewise subject to sequencing in scalp samples.

This clone was seen only once. Its antigen is unidentified. The TCR was taken from a human donor with alopecia areata. Material: CD8+ T cells sorted from blood, obtained at week 4, from a patient treated with tofacitinib.

CDR3 protein: CASSPGVSTEAFF. The CDR3 DNA is TGTGCCAGCTCACCAGGAGTGAGCACTGAAGCTTTCTTT. The chain has TRBV18 and TRBJ1-1, with D unresolved. Germline V gives CDR1 KGHSH, CDR2 LQKENI. The CDR3 contains 13 residues. The V end lost 2 bases, the J end lost 4 bases, and 8 bases lay between the germline ends.